Listed here are 21 T cell receptor beta chains from one sample, sequenced in a study of blood T cell repertoires in COVID-19. Generated by immunoSEQ multiplex PCR, the TCRdb table keeps only in-frame clones and is missing some. The table includes about 70,000 clones, approximately 86% detected once. Sequencing was carried out using peripheral blood. Receptors originate from a human donor in a cohort sampled during active COVID-19.

V and J are TRBV30 and TRBJ2-5; maybe TRBD2 (8 bases). Trimming stripped 8 bases from V and 3 bases from J, with 16 bases between. The CDR3 sequence is 13 residues long. The germline V gene encodes CDR1 GTSNPN and CDR2 SVGIG (reference sequence). CDR3 protein: CAREGRGKETQYF. The CDR3 DNA reads TGTGCCCGGGAGGGCAGGGGGAAAGAGACCCAGTACTTC.

V is TRBV7-2 and J is TRBJ2-3; the D gene is possibly TRBD1 (6 bases). The CDR3 contains 15 residues. Germline CDR1 is SGHTA and CDR2 is FQGNSA. The V gene lost 2 bases and the J gene lost 4 bases, with 13 bases spanning the gap. CDR3: CASSLTGHGADTQYF. The DNA for the CDR3 is TGTGCCAGCAGCTTAACGGGACACGGGGCAGATACGCAGTATTTT.

The rearrangement uses TRBV7-8 and TRBJ2-7, with 8 positions matching TRBD2. Unmatched junction bases numbered 4, after V lost 5 bases and J lost 4 bases. The CDR3 has 13 residues. Germline lookup yields CDR1 SGHVS and CDR2 FQNEAQ. DNA of the CDR3: TGTGCCAGCAGCATTTCTAGCGGGTACGAGCAGTACTTC. Its translation: CASSISSGYEQYF.

The rearrangement joins TRBV19 to TRBJ2-7; 11 bases are a match to TRBD2. The CDR3 runs 15 residues. The trim removed 5 bases at V and 1 base at J, leaving 4 bases unmatched. Germline V gives CDR1 LNHDA, CDR2 SQIVND (reference sequence). CDR3 amino acids: CASSSSSGGSYEQYF. In DNA form, the CDR3 reads TGTGCCAGTAGTTCATCTAGCGGGGGGTCCTACGAGCAGTACTTC.

This chain links TRBV5-1 with TRBJ1-3, with 7 nucleotides matching TRBD1. From germline, CDR1 is SGHRS and CDR2 YFSETQ. Losses at the gene ends were 1 base for V and 4 bases for J; bases not matched to a gene: 5. The CDR3 loop spans 15 amino acids. The CDR3 DNA reads TGCGCCAGCAGCTTGCTAGGGGGCCTAGGAAACACCATATATTTT. Translating it yields CASSLLGGLGNTIYF.

The chain carries TRBV5-4 and TRBJ2-1, with 9 nucleotides matching TRBD2. The CDR3 has 16 residues. Germline V gives CDR1 SGHNT, CDR2 YYREEE (reference sequence). The J segment lost 4 bases and the V segment lost 4 bases, leaving 9 bases of the junction unmatched. In DNA form, the CDR3 reads TGTGCCAGCAGCAGTACCGGGACTAGCTATTACAATGAGCAGTTCTTC. Amino acids: CASSSTGTSYYNEQFF.

The rearrangement links TRBV7-8 to TRBJ1-1, with D perhaps TRBD1 (6 bases). The CDR3 extends over 15 amino acids. The V gene's germline CDR1 is SGHVS and CDR2 FQNEAQ. V was shortened by 2 bases and J by 0 bases, with 10 bases between the two germline ends. The CDR3 bases are TGTGCCAGCAGCTTATTGCAGGGGTTGAACACTGAAGCTTTCTTT. It encodes CASSLLQGLNTEAFF.

The V gene is TRBV6-6, the J gene TRBJ1-4; 8 nucleotides line up with TRBD1. J gave up 7 bases and V 6 bases, and 7 bases lay outside the gene matches. Per germline, CDR1 MNHNY and CDR2 SVGAGI (reference sequence). The CDR3 totals 14 residues. CDR3 DNA: TGTGCCAGCAGGGGAGACAGGGGACGTGAAAAACTGTTTTTT. Its protein product is CASRGDRGREKLFF.

A word on this clone: An end of the junction differs from the germline gene, which may be a read error. This chain links TRBV15 with TRBJ2-2, with TRBD1 identical over 7 bases. The V gene's germline CDR1 is LNHNV and CDR2 YYDKDF (reference sequence). This CDR3 has 15 amino acids. The CDR3 region is CVTSPRAGGTGELFF. CDR3 sequence (DNA): TGTGTCACCAGCCCTAGGGCAGGGGGCACCGGGGAGCTGTTTTTT.

The rearrangement links TRBV12-5 to TRBJ2-5; no clear D. Trimming left V 6 bases short and J 5 bases short, with 10 bases between. CDR1 LGHNT and CDR2 FRNRAP come from the germline V gene. The CDR3 covers 12 residues. CDR3 sequence reads: CASGHFGETQYF. The CDR3 DNA is TGTGCTAGTGGGCATTTTGGCGAGACCCAGTACTTC.

The rearrangement joins TRBV15 to TRBJ1-2; D possibly corresponds to TRBD1 (6 bases). This CDR3 is 13 amino acids long. CDR1 LNHNV and CDR2 YYDKDF come from the germline V gene (reference sequence). Deletions cut 5 bases from V and 1 base from J, with 8 bases between. The CDR3 loop is CATSLDSNYGYTF. The CDR3 nucleotides are TGTGCCACCAGCCTGGACAGTAACTATGGCTACACCTTC.

CDR3 DNA sequence: TGTGCCAGCAGTTTACTGCCGGGACAGGGTACGTACGAGCAGTACTTC. Protein product: CASSLLPGQGTYEQYF. The chain couples TRBV28 to TRBJ2-7; 9 nucleotides line up with TRBD1. The junction had 9 bases not matched to a gene; V was cut back by 2 bases and J by 4 bases. The CDR3 extends over 16 amino acids. Germline-derived CDR1 and CDR2 are MDHEN and SYDVKM.

Only one count was recorded for this clone. The chain carries TRBV7-2 and TRBJ1-2, with TRBD1 as a possible D gene (6 bases). Germline V gene data show CDR1 as SGHTA and CDR2 as FQGNSA. V was cut by 1 base and J by 8 bases, with 20 bases left in between. CDR3 size: 16 residues. In DNA form, the CDR3 reads TGTGCCAGCAGCTTAGGGGGGCAGGGGCTAGTATACGGCTACACCTTC. Its protein product is CASSLGGQGLVYGYTF.

This chain connects TRBV30 to TRBJ1-6; D uncertain. V was clipped by 4 bases and J by 10 bases, with 17 bases between them. Germline CDR1 is GTSNPN and CDR2 is SVGIG (reference sequence). The CDR3 is 14 amino acids. Here the CDR3 DNA reads TGTGCCTGGAAGGATCGGGGTCTAGAATCACCCCTCCACTTT. Its translation: CAWKDRGLESPLHF.

The chain uses TRBV7-8 and TRBJ2-5, with a weak D call TRBD2 (6 bases). This CDR3 is built from 13 residues. The germline CDR1 and CDR2 sequences are SGHVS and FQNEAQ. V lost 6 bases, J lost 5 bases, and 13 bases lay in between. The DNA of the CDR3 is TGTGCCAGCAGAGCAGGAGGGCCTGAGACCCAGTACTTC. Translated, it gives CASRAGGPETQYF.

With regard to this clone: An end of the junction differs from the germline gene, which may be a read error. The chain is built from TRBV6-1 and TRBJ1-5, with TRBD1 matching 8 bases. CDR1 MNHNS and CDR2 SASEGT come from the germline V gene. The CDR3 has 14 amino acids. The CDR3 DNA sequence: TGTGCCAGCAGCGAAGGACAGGGAGGATGGCCCCAGCATTTT. This sequence encodes CASSEGQGGWPQHF.

The chain combines TRBV3-1 (or the pseudogene TRBV3-2) with TRBJ2-7, with 12 bases fitting TRBD2. With 4 bases clipped from V and 3 bases from J, the junction kept 10 bases outside the gene matches. Germline loops: CDR1 LGHDT, CDR2 YNNKEL (reference sequence). CDR3 length: 17 residues. CDR3 DNA: TGTGCCAGCAGCCCTACAGAACTAGCGGGGGGCCTCTACGAGCAGTACTTC. Amino acid sequence: CASSPTELAGGLYEQYF.

The genes are TRBV18 and TRBJ2-7, with D maybe TRBD1 (5 bases). This CDR3 is 13 amino acids long. Germline-derived CDR1 and CDR2 are KGHSH and LQKENI. V was clipped by 2 bases and J by 6 bases, with 11 bases between them. The CDR3 protein is CASSPSFQGEQYF. The CDR3 DNA is TGTGCCAGCTCACCATCCTTTCAGGGCGAGCAGTACTTC.

The chain has TRBV18 and TRBJ2-7, with D maybe TRBD1 (6 bases). The CDR3 runs 12 residues. Trimming left V 5 bases short and J 6 bases short, with 11 bases between. CDR1 and CDR2 (germline): KGHSH, LQKENI. CDR3 nucleotide sequence: TGTGCCAGCTCAATACAGGGATTCGAGCAGTACTTC. This translates into CASSIQGFEQYF.

This CDR3 reads CASSFNRAGGNEQFF. The CDR3 DNA follows: TGCGCCAGCAGCTTCAACAGGGCTGGTGGCAATGAGCAGTTCTTC. The genes are TRBV5-1 and TRBJ2-1, with D maybe TRBD1 (6 bases). CDR3 size: 15 residues. Germline V gene lookup returns CDR1 SGHRS and CDR2 YFSETQ. V dropped 2 bases and J dropped 6 bases, with 15 bases sitting between them.

The V gene is TRBV9, the J gene TRBJ1-5, with 9 bases fitting TRBD1. V lost 3 bases to trimming and J lost 5 bases; unmatched junction nucleotides: 3. Germline CDR1 reads SGDLS; CDR2 reads YYNGEE. This CDR3 has 14 amino acids. CDR3 nucleotide sequence: TGTGCCAGCAGCGATGGACAGGGGCATCAGCCCCAGCATTTT. It translates to CASSDGQGHQPQHF.